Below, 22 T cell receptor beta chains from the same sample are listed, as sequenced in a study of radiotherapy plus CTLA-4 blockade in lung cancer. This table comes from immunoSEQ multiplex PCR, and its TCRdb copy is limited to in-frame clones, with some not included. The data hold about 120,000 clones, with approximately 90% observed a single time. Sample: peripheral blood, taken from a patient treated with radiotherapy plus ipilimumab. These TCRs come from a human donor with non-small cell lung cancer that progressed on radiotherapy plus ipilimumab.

The DNA of the CDR3 is TGTGCCAGCAGCCAAGATTTACTAGCGGGATCCTACGAGCAGTACTTC. As protein: CASSQDLLAGSYEQYF. This sequence joins TRBV4-2 and TRBJ2-7; 10 positions match TRBD2. The CDR3 runs to 16 residues. The germline CDR1 and CDR2 sequences are LGHNA and YNFKEQ. The V and J ends lost 0 bases and 1 base, in that order; junction bases with no gene match: 3.

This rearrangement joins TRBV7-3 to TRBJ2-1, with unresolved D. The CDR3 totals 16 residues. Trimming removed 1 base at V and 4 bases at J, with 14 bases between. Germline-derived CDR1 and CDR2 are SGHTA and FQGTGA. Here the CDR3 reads CASSLSRRSLYNEQFF. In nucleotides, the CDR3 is TGTGCCAGCAGCTTAAGTCGGAGAAGTTTGTACAATGAGCAGTTCTTC.

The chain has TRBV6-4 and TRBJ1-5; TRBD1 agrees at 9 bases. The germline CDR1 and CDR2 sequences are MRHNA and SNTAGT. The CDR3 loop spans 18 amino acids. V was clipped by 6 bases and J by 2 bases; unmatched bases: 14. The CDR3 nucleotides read TGTGCCAGCAGGGTAATCCGGGACAGGGTCTTAGGCAATCAGCCCCAGCATTTT. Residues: CASRVIRDRVLGNQPQHF.

The CDR3 is CASSFFSGTDTQYF. DNA for the CDR3: TGCGCCAGCAGCTTCTTCTCTGGCACAGATACGCAGTATTTT. V is TRBV5-1 and J is TRBJ2-3; D is ambiguous. This CDR3 has 14 amino acids. The germline V and J ends were trimmed by 2 bases and 1 base, with 8 bases remaining between them. Germline lookup yields CDR1 SGHRS and CDR2 YFSETQ.

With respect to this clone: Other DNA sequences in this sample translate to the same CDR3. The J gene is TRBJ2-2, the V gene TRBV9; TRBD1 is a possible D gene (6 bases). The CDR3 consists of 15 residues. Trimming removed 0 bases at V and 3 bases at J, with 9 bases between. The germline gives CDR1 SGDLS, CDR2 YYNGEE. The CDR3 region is CASSVVAGDTGELFF. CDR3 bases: TGTGCCAGCAGCGTAGTAGCAGGGGACACCGGGGAGCTGTTTTTT.

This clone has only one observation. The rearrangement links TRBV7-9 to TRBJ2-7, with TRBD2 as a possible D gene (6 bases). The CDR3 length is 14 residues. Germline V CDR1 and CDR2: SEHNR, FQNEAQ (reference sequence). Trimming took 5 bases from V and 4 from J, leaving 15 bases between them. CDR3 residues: CASSPEGLRYEQYF. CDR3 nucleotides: TGTGCCAGCAGCCCAGAGGGACTGCGGTACGAGCAGTACTTC.

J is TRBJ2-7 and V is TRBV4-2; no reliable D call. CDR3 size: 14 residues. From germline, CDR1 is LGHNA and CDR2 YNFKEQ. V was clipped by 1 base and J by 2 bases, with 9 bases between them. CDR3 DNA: TGTGCCAGCAGCCAAGGGGTGGGGACCTACGAGCAGTACTTC. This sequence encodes CASSQGVGTYEQYF.

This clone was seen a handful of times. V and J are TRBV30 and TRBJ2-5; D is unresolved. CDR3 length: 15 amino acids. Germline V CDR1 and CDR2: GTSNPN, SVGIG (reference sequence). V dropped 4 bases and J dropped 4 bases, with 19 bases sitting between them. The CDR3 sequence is CAWKSASADSETQYF. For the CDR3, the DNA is TGTGCCTGGAAATCGGCCAGCGCTGATTCAGAGACCCAGTACTTC.

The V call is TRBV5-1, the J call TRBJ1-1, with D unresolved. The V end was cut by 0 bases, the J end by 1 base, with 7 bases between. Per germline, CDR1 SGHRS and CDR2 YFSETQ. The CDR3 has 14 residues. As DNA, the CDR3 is TGCGCCAGCAGCTTGGAAGTACAGAACACTGAAGCTTTCTTT. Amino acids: CASSLEVQNTEAFF. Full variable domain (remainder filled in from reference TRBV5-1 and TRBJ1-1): KAGVTQTPRYLIKTRGQQVTLSCSPISGHRSVSWYQQTPGQGLQFLFEYFSETQRNKGNFPGRFSGRQFSNSRSEMNVSTLELGDSALYLCASSLEVQNTEAFFGQGTRLTVV.

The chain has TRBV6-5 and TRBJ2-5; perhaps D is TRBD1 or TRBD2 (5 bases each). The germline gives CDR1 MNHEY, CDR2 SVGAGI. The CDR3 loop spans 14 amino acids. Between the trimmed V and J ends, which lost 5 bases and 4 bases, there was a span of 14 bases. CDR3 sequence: CASSTWGRGETQYF. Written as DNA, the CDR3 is TGTGCCAGCAGTACTTGGGGACGGGGAGAGACCCAGTACTTC.

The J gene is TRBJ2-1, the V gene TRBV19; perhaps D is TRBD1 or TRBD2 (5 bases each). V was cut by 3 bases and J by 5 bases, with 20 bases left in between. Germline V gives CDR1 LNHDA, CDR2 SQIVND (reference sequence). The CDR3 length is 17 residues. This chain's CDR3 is CASSIRDQRLNHNEQFF. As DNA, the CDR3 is TGTGCCAGTAGTATTAGGGACCAGCGGTTAAACCACAATGAGCAGTTCTTC.

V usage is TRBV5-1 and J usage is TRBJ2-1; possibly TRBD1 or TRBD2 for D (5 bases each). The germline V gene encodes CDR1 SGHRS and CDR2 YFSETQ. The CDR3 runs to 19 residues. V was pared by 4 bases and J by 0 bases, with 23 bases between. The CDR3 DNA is TGCGCCAGCAGCACCAAAGGGACCGTAGAATTTGGCTCCTACAATGAGCAGTTCTTC. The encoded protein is CASSTKGTVEFGSYNEQFF.

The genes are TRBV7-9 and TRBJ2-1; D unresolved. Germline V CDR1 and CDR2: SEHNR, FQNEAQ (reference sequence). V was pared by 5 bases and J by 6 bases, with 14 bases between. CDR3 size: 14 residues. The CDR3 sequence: CASSPSHGPNEQFF. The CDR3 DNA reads TGTGCCAGCAGCCCCTCCCACGGACCCAATGAGCAGTTCTTC.

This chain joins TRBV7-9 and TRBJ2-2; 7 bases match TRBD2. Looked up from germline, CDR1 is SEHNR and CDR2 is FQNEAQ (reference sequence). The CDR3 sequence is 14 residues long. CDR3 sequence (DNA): TGTGCTTGCCTGGGAGGGCGGGACACCGGGGAGCTGTTTTTT. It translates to CACLGGRDTGELFF.

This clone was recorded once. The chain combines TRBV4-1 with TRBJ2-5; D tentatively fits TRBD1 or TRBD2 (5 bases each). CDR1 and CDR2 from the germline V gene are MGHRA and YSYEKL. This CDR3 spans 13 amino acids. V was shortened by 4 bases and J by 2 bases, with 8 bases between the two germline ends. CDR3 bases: TGCGCCAGCAGCCCGGGGCAGCAAGAGACCCAGTACTTC. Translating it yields CASSPGQQETQYF.

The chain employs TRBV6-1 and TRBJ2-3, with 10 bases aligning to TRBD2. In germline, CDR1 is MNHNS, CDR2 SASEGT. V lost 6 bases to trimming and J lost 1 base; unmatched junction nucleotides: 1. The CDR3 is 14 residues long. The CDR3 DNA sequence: TGTGCCAGCAGCAGCGGGAGGGGCACAGATACGCAGTATTTT. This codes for CASSSGRGTDTQYF.

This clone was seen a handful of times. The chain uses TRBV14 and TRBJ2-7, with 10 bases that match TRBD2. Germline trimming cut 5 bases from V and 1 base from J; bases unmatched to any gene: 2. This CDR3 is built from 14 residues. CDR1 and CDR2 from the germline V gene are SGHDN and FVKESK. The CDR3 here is CASSTLAGSYEQYF. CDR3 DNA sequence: TGTGCCAGCAGCACACTAGCGGGGTCCTACGAGCAGTACTTC.

Here the CDR3 reads CASSARDRGVGETQYF. The CDR3 DNA reads as TGTGCCAGCAGCGCCCGGGACAGGGGAGTTGGAGAGACCCAGTACTTC. The V gene is TRBV5-4, the J gene TRBJ2-5; TRBD1 matches at 10 bases. V shed 4 bases, J shed 4 bases, and the junction held 10 bases outside the gene matches. The CDR3 runs to 16 residues. Germline CDR1 SGHNT, CDR2 YYREEE (reference sequence). Looking up the rest from reference TRBV5-4 and TRBJ2-5 gives the full variable domain: ETGVTQSPTHLIKTRGQQVTLRCSSQSGHNTVSWYQQALGQGPQFIFQYYREEENGRGNFPPRFSGLQFPNYSSELNVNALELDDSALYLCASSARDRGVGETQYFGPGTRLLVL.

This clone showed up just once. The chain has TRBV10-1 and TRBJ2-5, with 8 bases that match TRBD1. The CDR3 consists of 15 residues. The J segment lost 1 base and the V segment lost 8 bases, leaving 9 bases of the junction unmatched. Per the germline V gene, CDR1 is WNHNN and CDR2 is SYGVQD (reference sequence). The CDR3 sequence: CASCQRTGLQETQYF. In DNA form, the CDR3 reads TGCGCCAGCTGTCAGAGGACAGGGCTCCAAGAGACCCAGTACTTC.

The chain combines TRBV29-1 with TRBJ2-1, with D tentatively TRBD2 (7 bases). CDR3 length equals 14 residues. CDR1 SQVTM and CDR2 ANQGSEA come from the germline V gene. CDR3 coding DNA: TGCAGTGCCTCGGCGGGGGCGTCCTACAATGAGCAGTTCTTC. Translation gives CSASAGASYNEQFF.

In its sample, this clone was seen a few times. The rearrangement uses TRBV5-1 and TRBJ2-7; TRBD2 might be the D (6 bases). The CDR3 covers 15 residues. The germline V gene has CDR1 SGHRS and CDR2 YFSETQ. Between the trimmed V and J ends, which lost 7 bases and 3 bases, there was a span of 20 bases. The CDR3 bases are TGCGCCAGCTCCTTCCTCGGGGGACCTAACTACGAGCAGTACTTC. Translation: CASSFLGGPNYEQYF. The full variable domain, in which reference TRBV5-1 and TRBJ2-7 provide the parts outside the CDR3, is KAGVTQTPRYLIKTRGQQVTLSCSPISGHRSVSWYQQTPGQGLQFLFEYFSETQRNKGNFPGRFSGRQFSNSRSEMNVSTLELGDSALYLCASSFLGGPNYEQYFGPGTRLTVT.

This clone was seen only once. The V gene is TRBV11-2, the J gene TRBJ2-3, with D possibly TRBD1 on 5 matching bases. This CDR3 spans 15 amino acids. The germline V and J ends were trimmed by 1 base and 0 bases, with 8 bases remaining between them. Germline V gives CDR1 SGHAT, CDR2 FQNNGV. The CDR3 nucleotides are TGTGCCAGCAGCTTAGTGGGGCAGAGCACAGATACGCAGTATTTT. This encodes CASSLVGQSTDTQYF.